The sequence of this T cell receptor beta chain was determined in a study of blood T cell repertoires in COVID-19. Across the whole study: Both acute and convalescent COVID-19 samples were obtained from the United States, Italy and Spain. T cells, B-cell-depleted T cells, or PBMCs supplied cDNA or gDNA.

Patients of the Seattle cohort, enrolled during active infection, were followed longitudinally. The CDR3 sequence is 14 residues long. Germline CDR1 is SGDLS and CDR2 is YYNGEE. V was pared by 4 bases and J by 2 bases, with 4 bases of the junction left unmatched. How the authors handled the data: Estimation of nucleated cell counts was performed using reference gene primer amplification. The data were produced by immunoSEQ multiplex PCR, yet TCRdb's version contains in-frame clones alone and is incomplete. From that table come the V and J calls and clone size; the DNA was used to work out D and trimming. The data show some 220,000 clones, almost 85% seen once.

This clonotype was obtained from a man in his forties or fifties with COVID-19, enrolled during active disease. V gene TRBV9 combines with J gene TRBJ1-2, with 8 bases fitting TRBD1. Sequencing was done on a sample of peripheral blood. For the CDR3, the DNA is TGTGCCAGCAGCCTCGGACAGGGAAACTATGGCTACACCTTC. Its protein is CASSLGQGNYGYTF.